This T cell receptor beta chain is drawn from a study of cytomegalovirus exposure and HLA in healthy donors (dated 2017 in TCRdb). As for the study more broadly: According to an earlier analysis of several hundred of the donors, some 180 million T cells yielded over 90 million unique TCR beta sequences and more than 250 Gb of sequence data. Approximately 310 gigabases of sequencing data and around 85 million unique TCR sequences made up an early release that covered several hundred HLA-typed donors. The genetic ancestry cluster associated with self-reported Caucasian donors included about 84% of the 398 genotyped donors. The study aimed to test whether cataloging public T cell receptors could reveal signatures of past pathogen exposure. The study used immunosequencing to profile the T cell repertoires of approximately 640 subjects and linked those repertoires to cytomegalovirus serostatus. Besides the first cohort of more than 650 subjects, a separate validation cohort made up of roughly 120 different subjects was used. The study combined high-throughput TCR immunosequencing, statistical association of individual TCRs with disease status, and machine learning to predict cytomegalovirus infection status. To study patterns of TCR occurrence, a later analysis re-analyzed previously published TCR beta repertoires from hundreds of donors and added high-resolution HLA genotyping. Rather than using new phenotypic data, the later analysis identified candidate immune exposures from TCR beta sequences and from how often those sequences occurred across donors. To decide whether each TCR beta V gene segment behaved as functional or pseudogenic, an earlier analysis of some 540 of the donors relied on high-throughput TCR beta sequencing. Donor age, sex, ethnicity and CMV serostatus were collected together with the repertoire data. Genome-wide SNP genotypes for about 65% of the roughly 700 donors were used in a later genetic analysis, which treated that subset as a discovery cohort. All discovery cohort repertoires had been generated using a single sequencing platform. Class I and class II HLA loci were covered by the typing at four-digit resolution. The number of donors typed differed by locus, with about 629-640 for A, B, C, DRB1 and DQB1, around 520 for DQA1, 606 for DPA1, and 450 to 480 for DPB1. Because of strong linkage in the cohort, five DR-DQ haplotypes were treated as single units for association and clustering. Among around 400 genotyped donors of the cohort, an average of around 240,000 unique TCR beta nucleotide sequences were sequenced per donor, 15% to 20% of them non-productive. Overall results and qualifications from the work: A later genetic analysis associated a missense DCLRE1C variant with V-gene and J-gene trimming of TCR beta chains, and an independent cohort replicated the association. The classifier was reported to diagnose cytomegalovirus status with high specificity and sensitivity in both the original and validation cohorts. Immune exposure information for the cohort was limited to CMV serostatus. The authors suggested that the approach could potentially be generalized to other disease states and immunological phenotypes. Compared with the roughly 670-donor mean, donors in an Asian-associated ancestry cluster had fewer N-insertions in productive TCRs, according to a later genetic analysis. The study listed 164 TCR beta chains as associated with cytomegalovirus. In a later analysis, several top co-occurrence clusters were reported to appear linked to parvovirus B19, influenza, CMV and Epstein-Barr virus. Some IMGT-functional V segments, including TRBV6-2 and TRBV6-3, could not be distinguished by the 87-base-pair reads and were therefore excluded. The presence/absence analyses assumed that sequencing depth was roughly uniform across donors, and that assumption may not be true. A later analysis found that most CMV-associated TCR beta chains appeared HLA-restricted, with HLA associations seemingly driven largely by CMV exposure. A further reported finding was that TCR beta sequences accurately predicted the HLA-A and HLA-B alleles for most subjects in the first cohort. Broadly in line with IMGT annotations, most TCR beta V segments showed up in productive rearrangements about 87% or about 30% of the time in an earlier analysis of roughly 590 of the donors. Because counts were too low, 15 to 20 rarely observed V segments, including chromosome 9 orphons, were excluded from the earlier analysis of 587 of the donors. Because HLA typing was unavailable for some donors at each locus, only the typed subset was used in association tests. Strong co-occurrence of HLA alleles, especially DR and DQ, made assigning TCR associations to individual alleles difficult. In a later analysis, HLA-associated TCR beta chains showed more clonal expansion and lower generation probabilities than non-associated chains that were equally common. Across donors, most TCR sequences were observed very rarely, whereas some public TCRs were present in many individuals. A cluster of highly shared sequence variants was judged likely to represent a technical artifact of the sequencing pipeline. A later analysis associated some 17,000 TCR beta sequences with specific HLA alleles at a false discovery rate of 0.05. Only TCR beta chains were sequenced in this cohort, and the absence of alpha or paired-chain data limited detectable features. Correlated functional status among segregating V segments might be attributable to linkage disequilibrium, but an unknown experimental factor could not be ruled out. In vitro tests confirmed that a few of the cytomegalovirus-associated TCR beta chains recognize cytomegalovirus antigens. In a later analysis, the rate of TCR association differed among HLA loci, with DRB1 alleles having the most associated TCRs and HLA-C alleles having the fewest.

The library came from the immunoSEQ multiplex PCR assay. The multiplex PCR relied on a mix of 60 forward primers for TCR Vbeta segments and 13 reverse primers for TCR Jbeta segments. The CDR3 region of rearranged TCR beta genes was amplified from genomic DNA by a multiplex PCR assay. On the Illumina HiSeq System, the amplified TCR beta libraries were sequenced as 87-base-pair reads. In the paper's pipeline: A later analysis tallied roughly 76 million unique TCR beta chains across the 600 to 700 repertoires, and some 10 million of those chains were shared by two or more donors. Raw reads were error-corrected and collapsed into unique sequences with a nearest-neighbor algorithm that merged closely related sequences to remove PCR and sequencing errors. CDR3 sequences were aligned to IMGT reference sequences to assign V, D and J gene segments. For a sequence to be retained, at least a six-nucleotide match to both a V gene segment and a J gene segment was required. Rearrangements were called productive when the CDR3 lacked stop codons and stayed in frame with V and J; all others were non-productive. CDR3 was defined according to IMGT convention as the region running from the second conserved V-encoded cysteine to the conserved J-encoded phenylalanine. Sequences without an unambiguous match to a single V gene segment were excluded from the earlier analysis of 450 to 750 of the donors. An earlier analysis of 500 to 600 of the donors classified V segments as functional when productive rearrangements were above 56.7% and as segregating when the standard deviation between donors was above 5%. A statistical classification framework was developed to diagnose cytomegalovirus status using the catalog of TCR beta chain sequences. V and J gene assignment, in a later analysis, came from comparing TCR nucleotide sequences with IMGT/GENE-DB human TR gene sequences. Using the TCRdist pipeline, a later analysis assigned CDR3 sequences along with most-parsimonious VDJ recombination scenarios. In a later analysis, each TCR beta chain was defined by its CDR3 amino acid sequence together with its V-gene family, and reads lacking a unique V-gene family were excluded. To address suspected cross-contamination and a sequencing artifact, a later analysis removed roughly 640 highly shared, low-generation-probability nucleotide sequences. In a later analysis, a clonal expansion index was calculated for each public chain from normalized within-repertoire ranks of inferred template counts. In a later analysis, generation probabilities were computed using a VDJ recombination model fitted to out-of-frame rearrangements, and the results were checked against IGoR. A later analysis scored TCR-TCR, TCR-HLA and TCR-CMV co-occurrence with hypergeometric tests, applying a repertoire-size bias correction to TCR pairs. In a later analysis, false discovery rates were estimated by permuting HLA or CMV assignments 20 times. A later analysis grouped co-occurring TCRs with DBSCAN, adding TCRdist sequence similarity when clustering within HLA-allele-positive subsets. Repertoires with fewer than 30,000 or more than 120,000 public chains were left out of co-occurrence clustering, as were four to six repertoires with anomalous nucleotide sharing. Held by TCRdb, this immuneACCESS table contains in-frame sequences only and omits some clones. Under half of the omission traces to an unresolved V gene where checked; the cause of the rest is unknown. V and J calls and clone size are given by that table; D and trimming were obtained from the DNA. The sample table lists more than 95,000 clones, 15% to 20% of them with a count of one. Approximately 2.6% of the sample lies in the top ten.

Comments on this clone: No cognate antigen has been identified for it. Base qualities were left out, and no much larger clone turns up one base away.

In total, approximately 610 healthy bone marrow donors made up the cohort. At the time of sampling, every cohort member was nominally healthy, though immune exposures that went unrecorded were likely present. The donor was CMV seropositive and belonged to the group of 250 to 300 seropositive cohort members. Each donor provided a peripheral blood sample, and peripheral blood mononuclear cells were used for TCR beta sequencing. The Qiagen DNeasy Blood Extraction Kit was used to extract genomic DNA from the blood cell samples. CDR1 SGHTA and CDR2 FQGNSA are derived from the germline V gene. Its CDR3 holds 11 amino acids, cysteine through phenylalanine. Of all the DNA, just the CDR3 is kept, 33 bases in frame from base 1. The germline ends are 7 bases apart after V is trimmed by 0 bases and J by 11 bases.

This receptor was obtained from a female donor in good health and CMV-seropositive. The sequencing input was PBMCs. This chain joins TRBV7-2 to TRBJ1-1, with the D gene too uncertain to name. The DNA sequence reads TGTGCCAGCAGCTTAGCCCACGCGGCTTTCTTT. The encoded protein is CASSLAHAAFF.